Presented here are 8 T cell receptor beta chains from one specimen sequenced in a study of control samples from healthy donors and cancer patients. Some clones are missing from TCRdb's copy, which holds only in-frame ones; the method was immunoSEQ multiplex PCR. The sample has 95,000 to 150,000 clones, 88% seen once; the top ten hold roughly 3.4%. The material sequenced was blood. The source of these receptors is a man aged 40-50 years in good health.

The rearrangement joins TRBV11-1 to TRBJ1-2, with 7 bases fitting TRBD1. CDR1 is SGHAT and CDR2 is FQDESV in the germline V gene (reference sequence). The CDR3 totals 16 residues. Trimming removed 4 bases from V and 3 bases from J; junction bases left unmatched: 11. Written as DNA, the CDR3 is TGTGCCAGCAGCTCCACACAGTCAACAGGGGACTATGGCTACACCTTC. As protein: CASSSTQSTGDYGYTF.

This chain connects TRBV29-1 to TRBJ2-7; D gene ambiguous. This CDR3 is built from 13 residues. V was clipped by 1 base and J by 6 bases, with 13 bases between them. Germline CDR1 is SQVTM and CDR2 is ANQGSEA. The CDR3 nucleotides read TGCAGCGTTGAAGCCTTCCGGCGCGGCGAGCAGTACTTC. It yields the protein CSVEAFRRGEQYF.

The chain combines TRBV29-1 with TRBJ2-5; D could derive from TRBD1 or TRBD2 (5 bases each). Germline CDR1 and CDR2: SQVTM and ANQGSEA. The V and J ends lost 6 bases and 5 bases respectively, with 19 bases between them. This CDR3 has 14 amino acids. The CDR3 sequence: CSVNPGARVETQYF. CDR3 sequence (DNA): TGCAGCGTCAACCCCGGGGCGCGGGTGGAGACCCAGTACTTC.

To note about this clone: The junction does not match germline at one end; this may be a read error. The sample contains more than one DNA sequence encoding this CDR3. The chain employs TRBV29-1 and TRBJ2-7; D is possibly TRBD2 (5 bases). Germline CDR1 and CDR2: SQVTM and ANQGSEA. The CDR3 contains 13 residues. In DNA form, the CDR3 reads TGCAGCGTTGTAATGGACTCTACCTACGAGCAGTATTTC. Amino acid sequence: CSVVMDSTYEQYF.

The chain joins TRBV13 to TRBJ2-1, with TRBD1 as a possible D gene (5 bases). V lost 5 bases and J lost 0, with 14 bases in between. The CDR3 consists of 16 residues. Germline lookup yields CDR1 PRHDT and CDR2 FYEKMQ (reference sequence). The CDR3 DNA reads as TGTGCCAGCAGCCATCAGGGCCGTAGCTCCTACAATGAGCAGTTCTTC. This encodes CASSHQGRSSYNEQFF.

In this sample, this clone turned up a few times. V and J are TRBV18 and TRBJ1-1, with 9 positions matching TRBD1. Per germline, CDR1 KGHSH and CDR2 LQKENI. The CDR3 extends over 14 amino acids. V was pared by 4 bases and J by 2 bases, with 2 bases of the junction left unmatched. Written as DNA, the CDR3 is TGTGCCAGCTCACAACAGGGGGCTAACACTGAAGCTTTCTTT. Its protein product is CASSQQGANTEAFF.

This chain uses TRBV2 with TRBJ1-5; D remains ambiguous. Trimming pared 1 base from V and 7 bases from J, leaving 11 bases between. CDR1 and CDR2 from the germline V gene are SNHLY and FYNNEI. CDR3 length: 14 residues. CDR3 in amino acids: CASSEVAVQQPQHF. DNA for the CDR3: TGTGCCAGCAGTGAAGTGGCGGTACAGCAGCCCCAGCATTTT.

V gene TRBV27 combines with J gene TRBJ2-2; D is unclear. Germline V lookup: CDR1 MNHEY, CDR2 SMNVEV (reference sequence). Trimming removed 2 bases from V and 6 bases from J, with 7 bases in between. This CDR3 comprises 13 residues. For the CDR3, the DNA is TGTGCCAGCAGTTTAGGTTTTCCCGGGGAGCTGTTTTTT. Amino acid sequence: CASSLGFPGELFF.